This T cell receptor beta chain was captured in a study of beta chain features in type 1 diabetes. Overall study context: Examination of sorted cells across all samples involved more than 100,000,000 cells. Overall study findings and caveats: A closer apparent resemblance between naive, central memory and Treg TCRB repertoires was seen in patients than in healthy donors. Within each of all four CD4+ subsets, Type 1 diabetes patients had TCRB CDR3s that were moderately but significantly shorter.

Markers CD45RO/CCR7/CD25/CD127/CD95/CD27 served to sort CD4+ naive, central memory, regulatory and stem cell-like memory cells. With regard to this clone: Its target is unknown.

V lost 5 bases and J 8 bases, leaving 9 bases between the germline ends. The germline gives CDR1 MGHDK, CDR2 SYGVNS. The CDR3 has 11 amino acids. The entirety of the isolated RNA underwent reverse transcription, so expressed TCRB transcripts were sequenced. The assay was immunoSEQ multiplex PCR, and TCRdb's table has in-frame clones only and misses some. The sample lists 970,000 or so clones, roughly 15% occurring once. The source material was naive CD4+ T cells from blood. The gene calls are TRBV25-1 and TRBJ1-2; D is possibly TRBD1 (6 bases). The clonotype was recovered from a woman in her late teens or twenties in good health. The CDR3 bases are TGTGCCAGCAGTACAGGGAAAGGCTACACCTTC. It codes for CASSTGKGYTF.